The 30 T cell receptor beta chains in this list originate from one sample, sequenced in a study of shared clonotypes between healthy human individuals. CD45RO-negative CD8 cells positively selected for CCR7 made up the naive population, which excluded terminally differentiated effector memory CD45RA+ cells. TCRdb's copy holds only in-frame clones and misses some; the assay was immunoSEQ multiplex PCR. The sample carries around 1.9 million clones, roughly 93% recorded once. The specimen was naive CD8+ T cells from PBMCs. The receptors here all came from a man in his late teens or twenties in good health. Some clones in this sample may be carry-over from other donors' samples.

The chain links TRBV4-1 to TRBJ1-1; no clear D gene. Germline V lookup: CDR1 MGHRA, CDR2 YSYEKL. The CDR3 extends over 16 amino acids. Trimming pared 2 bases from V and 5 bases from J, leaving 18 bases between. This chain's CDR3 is CASSQFRGRGKTEAFF. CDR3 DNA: TGCGCCAGCAGCCAATTTCGAGGGAGAGGGAAGACTGAAGCTTTCTTT.

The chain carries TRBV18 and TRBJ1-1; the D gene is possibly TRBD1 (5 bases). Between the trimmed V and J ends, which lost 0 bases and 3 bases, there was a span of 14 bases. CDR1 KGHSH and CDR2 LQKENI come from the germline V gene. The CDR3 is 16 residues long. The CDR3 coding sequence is TGTGCCAGCTCACCACCGCCTGGGGCGGGGGACACTGAAGCTTTCTTT. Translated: CASSPPPGAGDTEAFF.

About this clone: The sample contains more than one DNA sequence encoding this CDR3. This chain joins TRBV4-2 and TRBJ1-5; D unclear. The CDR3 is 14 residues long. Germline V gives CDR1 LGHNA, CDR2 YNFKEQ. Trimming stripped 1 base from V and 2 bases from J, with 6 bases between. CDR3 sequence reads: CASSQVGRNQPQHF. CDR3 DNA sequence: TGTGCCAGCAGCCAAGTCGGGCGCAATCAGCCCCAGCATTTT.

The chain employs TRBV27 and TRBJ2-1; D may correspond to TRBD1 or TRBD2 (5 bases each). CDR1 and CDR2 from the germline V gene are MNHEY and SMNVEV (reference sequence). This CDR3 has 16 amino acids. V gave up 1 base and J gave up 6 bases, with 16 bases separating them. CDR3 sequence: CASSLFPRDPSNEQFF. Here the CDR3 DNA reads TGTGCCAGCAGTTTATTTCCACGGGACCCGTCCAATGAGCAGTTCTTC.

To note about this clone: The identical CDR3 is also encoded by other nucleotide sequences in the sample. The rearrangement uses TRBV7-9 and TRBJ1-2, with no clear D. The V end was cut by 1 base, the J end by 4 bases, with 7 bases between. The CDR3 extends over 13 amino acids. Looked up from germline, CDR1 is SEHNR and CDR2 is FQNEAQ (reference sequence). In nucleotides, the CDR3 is TGTGCCAGCAGCTTAGACAGAAGCTATGGCTACACCTTC. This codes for CASSLDRSYGYTF.

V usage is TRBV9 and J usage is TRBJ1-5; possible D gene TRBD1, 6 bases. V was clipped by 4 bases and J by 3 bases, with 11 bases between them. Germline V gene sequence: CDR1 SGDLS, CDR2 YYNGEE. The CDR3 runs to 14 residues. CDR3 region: CASSLGDTNQPQHF. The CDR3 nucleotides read TGTGCCAGCAGCCTGGGGGACACCAATCAGCCCCAGCATTTT.

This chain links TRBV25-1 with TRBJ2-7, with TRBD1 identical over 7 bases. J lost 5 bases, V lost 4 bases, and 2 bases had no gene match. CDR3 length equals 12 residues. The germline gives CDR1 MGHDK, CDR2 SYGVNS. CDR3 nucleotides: TGTGCCAGCAGTGGCGACAGGGACGAGCAGTACTTC. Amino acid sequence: CASSGDRDEQYF.

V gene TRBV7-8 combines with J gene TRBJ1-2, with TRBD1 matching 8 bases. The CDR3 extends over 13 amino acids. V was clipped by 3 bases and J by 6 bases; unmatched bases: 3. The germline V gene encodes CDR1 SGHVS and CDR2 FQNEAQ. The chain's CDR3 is CASSLGQVNGYTF. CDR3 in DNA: TGTGCCAGCAGCTTGGGACAGGTGAATGGCTACACCTTC.

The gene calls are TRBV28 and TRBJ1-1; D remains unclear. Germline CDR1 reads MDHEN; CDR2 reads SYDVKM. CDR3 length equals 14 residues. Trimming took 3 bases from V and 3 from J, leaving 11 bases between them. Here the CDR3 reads CASSFWAADTEAFF. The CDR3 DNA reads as TGTGCCAGCAGTTTTTGGGCGGCGGACACTGAAGCTTTCTTT.

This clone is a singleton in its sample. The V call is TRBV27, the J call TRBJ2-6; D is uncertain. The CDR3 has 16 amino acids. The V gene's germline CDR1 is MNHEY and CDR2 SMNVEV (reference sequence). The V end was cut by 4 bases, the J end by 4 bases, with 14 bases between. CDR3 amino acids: CASSSLSAVGANVLTF. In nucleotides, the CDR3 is TGTGCCAGCAGTTCCCTCAGCGCCGTCGGGGCCAACGTCCTGACTTTC. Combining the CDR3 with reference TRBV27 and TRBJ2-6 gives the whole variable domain EAQVTQNPRYLITVTGKKLTVTCSQNMNHEYMSWYRQDPGLGLRQIYYSMNVEVTDKGDVPEGYKVSRKEKRNFPLILESPSPNQTSLYFCASSSLSAVGANVLTFGAGSRLTVL.

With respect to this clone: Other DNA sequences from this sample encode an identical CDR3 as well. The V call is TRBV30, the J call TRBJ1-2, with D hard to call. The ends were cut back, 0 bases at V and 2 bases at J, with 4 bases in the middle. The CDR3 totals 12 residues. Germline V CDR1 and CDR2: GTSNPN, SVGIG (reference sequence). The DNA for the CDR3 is TGTGCCTGGAGTGTGTCGAACTATGGCTACACCTTC. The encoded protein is CAWSVSNYGYTF.

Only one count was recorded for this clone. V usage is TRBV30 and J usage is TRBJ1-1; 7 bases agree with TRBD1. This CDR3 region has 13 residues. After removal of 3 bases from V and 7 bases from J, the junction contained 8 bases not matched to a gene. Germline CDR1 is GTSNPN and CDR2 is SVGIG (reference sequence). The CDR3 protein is CAWRRTGDLEAFF. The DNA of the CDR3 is TGTGCCTGGAGGAGAACAGGGGACCTTGAAGCTTTCTTT.

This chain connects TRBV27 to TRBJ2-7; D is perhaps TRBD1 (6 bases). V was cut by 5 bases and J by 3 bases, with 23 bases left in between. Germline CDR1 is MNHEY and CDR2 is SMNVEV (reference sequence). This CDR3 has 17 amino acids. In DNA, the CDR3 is TGTGCCAGCAGTCATTCAACAGGGCCTGTCACCCTCTACGAGCAGTACTTC. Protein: CASSHSTGPVTLYEQYF.

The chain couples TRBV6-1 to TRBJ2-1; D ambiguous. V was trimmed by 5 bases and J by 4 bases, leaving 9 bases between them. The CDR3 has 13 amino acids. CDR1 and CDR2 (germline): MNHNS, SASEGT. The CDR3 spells CASSKQGYNEQFF. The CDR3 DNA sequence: TGTGCCAGCAGTAAACAAGGGTACAATGAGCAGTTCTTC.

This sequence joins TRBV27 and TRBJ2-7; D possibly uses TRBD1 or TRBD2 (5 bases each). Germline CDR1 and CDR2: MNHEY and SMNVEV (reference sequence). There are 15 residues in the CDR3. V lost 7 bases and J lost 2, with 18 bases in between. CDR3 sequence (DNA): TGTGCCAGCACCCTTCTGGGGGAAGGGACCTACGAGCAGTACTTC. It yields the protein CASTLLGEGTYEQYF.

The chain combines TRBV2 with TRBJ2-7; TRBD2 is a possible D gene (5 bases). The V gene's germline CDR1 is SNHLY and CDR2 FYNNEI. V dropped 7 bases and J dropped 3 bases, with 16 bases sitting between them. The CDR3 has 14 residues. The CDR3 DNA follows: TGTGCCAGCACCCCCCGAGGGAAGGGCTACGAGCAGTACTTC. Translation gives CASTPRGKGYEQYF.

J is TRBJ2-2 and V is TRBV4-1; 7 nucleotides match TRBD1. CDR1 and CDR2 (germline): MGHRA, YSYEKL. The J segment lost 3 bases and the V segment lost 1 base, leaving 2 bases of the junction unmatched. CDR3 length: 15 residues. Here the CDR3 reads CASSQVDRDTGELFF. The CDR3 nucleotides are TGCGCCAGCAGCCAAGTCGACAGGGACACCGGGGAGCTGTTTTTT.

The CDR3 nucleotides are TGTGCCAGCAGTCCCCTTGGAGACGAGCAGTACTTC. Amino acids: CASSPLGDEQYF. The V and J genes are TRBV27 and TRBJ2-7; no reliable D call. Trimming removed 5 bases at V and 5 bases at J, with 10 bases between. The CDR3 length is 12 residues. Germline CDR1 and CDR2: MNHEY and SMNVEV (reference sequence).

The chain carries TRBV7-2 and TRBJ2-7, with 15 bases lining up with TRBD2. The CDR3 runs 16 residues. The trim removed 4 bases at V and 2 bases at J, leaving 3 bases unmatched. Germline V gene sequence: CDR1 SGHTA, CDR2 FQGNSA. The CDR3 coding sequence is TGTGCCAGCAGCTCAAGGACTAGCGGGAGGGCCTACGAGCAGTACTTC. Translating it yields CASSSRTSGRAYEQYF.

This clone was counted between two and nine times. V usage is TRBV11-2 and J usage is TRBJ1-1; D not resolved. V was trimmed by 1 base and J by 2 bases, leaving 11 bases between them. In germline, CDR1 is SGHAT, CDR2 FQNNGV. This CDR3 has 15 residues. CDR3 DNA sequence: TGTGCCAGCAGCTTAGGAGGAGGGTTAAACACTGAAGCTTTCTTT. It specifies CASSLGGGLNTEAFF. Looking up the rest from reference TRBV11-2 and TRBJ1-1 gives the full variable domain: EAGVAQSPRYKIIEKRQSVAFWCNPISGHATLYWYQQILGQGPKLLIQFQNNGVVDDSQLPKDRFSAERLKGVDSTLKIQPAKLEDSAVYLCASSLGGGLNTEAFFGQGTRLTVV.

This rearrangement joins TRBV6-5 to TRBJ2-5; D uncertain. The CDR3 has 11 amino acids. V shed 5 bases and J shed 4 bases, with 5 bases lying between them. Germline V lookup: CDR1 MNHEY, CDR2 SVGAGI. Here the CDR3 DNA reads TGTGCCAGCAGTGTACTAGAGACCCAGTACTTC. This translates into CASSVLETQYF.

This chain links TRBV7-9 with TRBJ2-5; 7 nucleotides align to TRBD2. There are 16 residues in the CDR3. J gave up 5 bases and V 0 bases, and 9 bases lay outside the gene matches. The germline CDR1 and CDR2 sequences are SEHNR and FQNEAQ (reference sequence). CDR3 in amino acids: CASSLAGGPIEETQYF. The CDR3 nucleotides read TGTGCCAGCAGCTTAGCGGGAGGGCCCATAGAGGAGACCCAGTACTTC.

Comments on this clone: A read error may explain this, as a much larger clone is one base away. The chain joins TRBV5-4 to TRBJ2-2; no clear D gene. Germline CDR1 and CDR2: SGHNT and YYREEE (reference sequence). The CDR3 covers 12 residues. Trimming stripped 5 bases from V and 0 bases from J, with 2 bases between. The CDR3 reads CASRANTGELFF. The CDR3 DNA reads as TGTGCCAGCAGGGCGAACACCGGGGAGCTGTTTTTT.

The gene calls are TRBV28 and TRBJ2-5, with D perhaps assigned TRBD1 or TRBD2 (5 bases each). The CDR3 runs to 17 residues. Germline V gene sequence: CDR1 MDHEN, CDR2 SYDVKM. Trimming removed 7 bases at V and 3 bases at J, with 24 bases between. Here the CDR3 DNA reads TGTGCCAGCACCCAAAACCCTTCCAGGGAGAAAAAAGAGACCCAGTACTTC. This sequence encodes CASTQNPSREKKETQYF.

The CDR3 nucleotides read TGTGCCAGCAGCCAAGCCCCCAGCTTCCGTTTAAACATTCAGTACTTC. Translating gives CASSQAPSFRLNIQYF. The V call is TRBV14, the J call TRBJ2-4; D gene uncertain. CDR1 is SGHDN and CDR2 is FVKESK in the germline V gene. CDR3 length: 16 residues. V was pared by 1 base and J by 6 bases, with 16 bases between. The variable domain in full, completed from reference TRBV14 and TRBJ2-4, reads EAGVTQFPSHSVIEKGQTVTLRCDPISGHDNLYWYRRVMGKEIKFLLHFVKESKQDESGMPNNRFLAERTGGTYSTLKVQPAELEDSGVYFCASSQAPSFRLNIQYFGAGTRLSVL.

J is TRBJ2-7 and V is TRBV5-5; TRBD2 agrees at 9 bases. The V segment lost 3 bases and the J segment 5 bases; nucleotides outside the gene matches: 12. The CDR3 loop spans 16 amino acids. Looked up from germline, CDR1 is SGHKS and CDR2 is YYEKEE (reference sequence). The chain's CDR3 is CASSYPSGARLHEQYF. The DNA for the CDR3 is TGTGCCAGCAGCTACCCTAGCGGGGCACGCCTCCACGAGCAGTACTTC.

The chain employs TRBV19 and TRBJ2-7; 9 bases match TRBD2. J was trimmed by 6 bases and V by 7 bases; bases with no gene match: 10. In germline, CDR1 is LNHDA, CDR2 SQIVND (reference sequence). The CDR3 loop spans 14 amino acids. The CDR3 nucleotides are TGTGCCAGTACTGCCGGGACTAGCCGTTTCGAGCAGTACTTC. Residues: CASTAGTSRFEQYF.

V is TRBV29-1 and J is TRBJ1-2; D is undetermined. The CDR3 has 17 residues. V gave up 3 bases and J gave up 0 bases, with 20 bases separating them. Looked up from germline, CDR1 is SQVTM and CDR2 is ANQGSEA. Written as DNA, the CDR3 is TGCAGCGTTGAGGGGTACCCGGGAGGGAGAACTAACTATGGCTACACCTTC. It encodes CSVEGYPGGRTNYGYTF.

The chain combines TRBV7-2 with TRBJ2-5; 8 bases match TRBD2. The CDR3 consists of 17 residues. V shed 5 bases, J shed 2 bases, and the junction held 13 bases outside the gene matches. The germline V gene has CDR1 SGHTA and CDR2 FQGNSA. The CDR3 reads CASSRPGASGPQETQYF. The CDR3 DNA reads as TGTGCCAGCAGCCGGCCCGGGGCTAGCGGGCCACAAGAGACCCAGTACTTC.

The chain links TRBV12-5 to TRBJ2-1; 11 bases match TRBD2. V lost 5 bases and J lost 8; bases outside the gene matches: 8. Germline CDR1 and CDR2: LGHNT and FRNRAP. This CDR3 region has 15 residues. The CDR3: CASGAGLAVIDEQFF. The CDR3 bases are TGTGCTAGTGGTGCGGGACTAGCGGTAATAGATGAGCAGTTCTTC.